This T cell receptor (beta chain) was found in a study of T-cell memory formation after mild COVID-19. About the research overall: Among the donors, TCR clusters were largely specific to each donor.

On this clonotype: The antigen is unknown.

A single record per CDR3 protein comes from TCRdb applying MiXCR to the 5' RACE reads. The sample holds 340,000 or so distinct CDR3 sequences, 10% to 15% seen once. CDR1 is GTSNPN and CDR2 is SVGIG in the germline V gene (reference sequence). Trimming removed 2 bases at V and 5 bases at J, with 9 bases between. The CDR3 consists of 12 residues. Notes on the study in general: Later expanders leaned CD4+, whereas day 15 to 85 contracting clones were balanced CD4/CD8.

V and J are TRBV30 and TRBJ1-2; D may be TRBD1 (5 bases). The sample consisted of PBMCs or a T cell subset sorted from them (not recorded which). This clonotype was obtained from a man between 18 and 29 years old who had mild COVID-19 (a few samples of this study predate the infection). Cell type and time point are not known. In DNA, the CDR3 is TGTGCCTGGAGTCGGGGGGGATATGGCTACACCTTC. Encoded protein: CAWSRGGYGYTF.